Following are 19 T cell receptor beta chains from one sample sequenced in a study of T cells in localized non-small cell lung cancer. Sequenced by immunoSEQ multiplex PCR; TCRdb stores in-frame clones only, minus some. The profile shows about 19,000 clones, under 95% of them singletons. Source: peripheral blood, taken before any cancer treatment. The receptors here all came from a male donor older than 55 with stage I squamous cell lung carcinoma.

The chain employs TRBV5-5 and TRBJ1-5, with D possibly TRBD1 on 5 matching bases. Trimming took 1 base from V and 5 from J, leaving 13 bases between them. This CDR3 has 15 amino acids. CDR1 and CDR2 (germline): SGHKS, YYEKEE (reference sequence). CDR3 coding DNA: TGTGCCAGCAGCTTGCTGGGGGGAAACGATCAGCCCCAGCATTTT. Translation: CASSLLGGNDQPQHF.

This clone is a singleton in its sample. The genes are TRBV13 and TRBJ1-1; a weak D match, TRBD1 (5 bases). Trimming took 4 bases from V and 5 from J, leaving 20 bases between them. Germline CDR1 and CDR2: PRHDT and FYEKMQ (reference sequence). CDR3 length: 16 residues. CDR3 loop: CASSSATSRGWTEAFF. Here the CDR3 DNA reads TGTGCCAGCAGCTCCGCAACGTCTCGGGGGTGGACTGAAGCTTTCTTT. Full variable domain (missing parts from reference TRBV13 and TRBJ1-1): AAGVIQSPRHLIKEKRETATLKCYPIPRHDTVYWYQQGPGQDPQFLISFYEKMQSDKGSIPDRFSAQQFSDYHSELNMSSLELGDSALYFCASSSATSRGWTEAFFGQGTRLTVV.

The rearrangement links TRBV18 to TRBJ2-6, with a possible D match to TRBD2 (5 bases). This CDR3 comprises 15 residues. CDR1 is KGHSH, CDR2 LQKENI, per germline. The ends were cut back, 4 bases at V and 1 base at J, with 8 bases in the middle. Here the CDR3 reads CASSRGLSGANVLTF. The CDR3, as DNA: TGTGCCAGCTCACGAGGACTGTCTGGGGCCAACGTCCTGACTTTC.

CDR3 in DNA: TGTGCCAGCAGCTTAGGGCTAGCGGGAGTCCCAGGGCACTACGAGCAGTACTTC. It is translated as CASSLGLAGVPGHYEQYF. The chain couples TRBV11-2 to TRBJ2-7, with 10 nucleotides matching TRBD2. V lost 1 base, J lost 3 bases, and 12 bases stayed unmatched. CDR1 is SGHAT, CDR2 FQNNGV, per germline. CDR3 length equals 18 residues.

This clone has just a few counts. This CDR3 is also generated by other DNA sequences in the sample. The rearrangement links TRBV7-3 to TRBJ1-2; TRBD1 agrees at 9 bases. Trimming cost V 5 bases and J 8 bases; bases outside gene matches: 6. Germline values: CDR1 SGHTA, CDR2 FQGTGA. This CDR3 contains 13 residues. DNA of the CDR3: TGTGCCAGCAGCCCTCAGACAGGGGGAGGCTACACCTTC. This sequence encodes CASSPQTGGGYTF.

This chain connects TRBV7-9 to TRBJ2-5, with a weak D call TRBD1 (7 bases). V lost 5 bases to trimming and J lost 7 bases, with 14 bases between them. CDR1 and CDR2 from the germline V gene are SEHNR and FQNEAQ (reference sequence). This CDR3 has 13 amino acids. The CDR3 loop is CASSQGQEGTQYF. The CDR3, as DNA: TGTGCCAGCAGCCAAGGACAGGAGGGGACCCAGTACTTC.

J is TRBJ2-5 and V is TRBV10-3; D not certain. V gave up 6 bases and J gave up 2 bases, with 4 bases separating them. CDR3 length: 11 amino acids. CDR1 is ENHRY and CDR2 is SYGVKD in the germline V gene. The CDR3 DNA reads as TGTGCCATCAGCTCACAAGAGACCCAGTACTTC. This gives the protein CAISSQETQYF.

This chain links TRBV7-2 with TRBJ1-3; D is unclear. From germline, CDR1 is SGHTA and CDR2 FQGNSA. V was shortened by 4 bases and J by 0 bases, with 10 bases between the two germline ends. The CDR3 covers 15 residues. The CDR3 region is CASSWAKNSGNTIYF. The CDR3 DNA reads as TGTGCCAGCAGCTGGGCGAAAAACTCTGGAAACACCATATATTTT.

This clone was seen a single time. The V call is TRBV28, the J call TRBJ2-2; possibly TRBD2 for D (5 bases). The CDR3 loop spans 17 amino acids. Germline V lookup: CDR1 MDHEN, CDR2 SYDVKM. The V end lost 1 base, the J end lost 1 base, and 13 bases lay between the germline ends. DNA of the CDR3: TGTGCCAGCAGTTTATTGGGGAGTAGCGTGAACACCGGGGAGCTGTTTTTT. Translation: CASSLLGSSVNTGELFF.

The J gene is TRBJ2-7, the V gene TRBV15; a possible D gene is TRBD2 (5 bases). From germline, CDR1 is LNHNV and CDR2 YYDKDF (reference sequence). V gave up 3 bases and J gave up 2 bases, with 17 bases separating them. The CDR3 has 16 residues. DNA for the CDR3: TGTGCCACCAGCAGGGGTAGCGCAGGTCGTCCCTACGAGCAGTACTTC. The encoded protein is CATSRGSAGRPYEQYF.

V is TRBV9 and J is TRBJ2-3, with D possibly TRBD1 on 5 matching bases. Germline loops: CDR1 SGDLS, CDR2 YYNGEE. There are 16 residues in the CDR3. Deletions cut 0 bases from V and 2 bases from J, with 13 bases between. The CDR3 loop is CASSVGQGSFTDTQYF. The DNA for the CDR3 is TGTGCCAGCAGCGTAGGGCAGGGCAGCTTCACAGATACGCAGTATTTT.

The chain employs TRBV7-9 and TRBJ1-1, with unresolved D. This CDR3 contains 14 residues. The germline V gene encodes CDR1 SEHNR and CDR2 FQNEAQ (reference sequence). Trimming removed 3 bases from V and 0 bases from J, with 8 bases in between. The CDR3 sequence: CASSFQALNTEAFF. DNA of the CDR3: TGTGCCAGCAGCTTCCAGGCCCTGAACACTGAAGCTTTCTTT. Full variable domain (remainder filled in from reference TRBV7-9 and TRBJ1-1): DTGVSQNPRHKITKRGQNVTFRCDPISEHNRLYWYRQTLGQGPEFLTYFQNEAQLEKSRLLSDRFSAERPKGSFSTLEIQRTEQGDSAMYLCASSFQALNTEAFFGQGTRLTVV.

This clone was observed a single time. The chain carries TRBV4-1 and TRBJ2-2; TRBD2 matches 11 bases. V shed 8 bases and J 5 bases; nucleotides not matched to a gene: 4. Germline V gene sequence: CDR1 MGHRA, CDR2 YSYEKL. There are 14 residues in the CDR3. CDR3 DNA: TGCGCCAGCTCACTAGCGGGAGTGACCGGGGAGCTGTTTTTT. Protein product: CASSLAGVTGELFF.

The chain is built from TRBV6-1 and TRBJ2-5; either TRBD1 or TRBD2 may supply D (5 bases each). The germline gives CDR1 MNHNS, CDR2 SASEGT. The CDR3 has 13 amino acids. Trimming removed 10 bases from V and 2 bases from J, with 14 bases in between. The CDR3 DNA is TGTGCCACCCGGGACCCCCCTCAAGAGACCCAGTACTTC. This gives the protein CATRDPPQETQYF.

This chain uses TRBV15 with TRBJ2-2; 7 bases map to TRBD2. J lost 1 base, V lost 1 base, and 6 bases had no gene match. The germline CDR1 and CDR2 sequences are LNHNV and YYDKDF (reference sequence). CDR3 length: 17 residues. DNA for the CDR3: TGTGCCACCAGCAGAGCTCTAGCGGAACTGAACACCGGGGAGCTGTTTTTT. It yields the protein CATSRALAELNTGELFF. The full variable domain, in which reference TRBV15 and TRBJ2-2 provide the parts outside the CDR3, is DAMVIQNPRYQVTQFGKPVTLSCSQTLNHNVMYWYQQKSSQAPKLLFHYYDKDFNNEADTPDNFQSRRPNTSFCFLDIRSPGLGDTAMYLCATSRALAELNTGELFFGEGSRLTVL.

The chain joins TRBV28 to TRBJ1-5; unclear D gene. The CDR3 has 12 amino acids. Between the trimmed V and J ends, which lost 7 bases and 3 bases, there was a span of 7 bases. Germline assignment: CDR1 MDHEN and CDR2 SYDVKM. CDR3 in DNA: TGTGCCAGCATCTCAAACAATCAGCCCCAGCATTTT. Translated: CASISNNQPQHF.

The chain uses TRBV21-1 and TRBJ2-1; no DNA check was done on the table's D call, TRBD2. TRBV21-1 is described as a pseudogene. There are 23 residues in the CDR3. The CDR3 reads CASSKIGDSTSGRRGSSYNEQFF. The CDR3 DNA reads as TGTGCCAGCAGCAAAATTGGAGATTCGACTAGCGGCCGAAGGGGTAGCTCCTACAATGAGCAGTTCTTC.

The rearrangement joins TRBV9 to TRBJ2-2; D is unclear. V was shortened by 0 bases and J by 1 base, with 4 bases between the two germline ends. CDR1 is SGDLS, CDR2 YYNGEE, per germline. The CDR3 runs to 14 residues. The CDR3, as DNA: TGTGCCAGCAGCGTAGAGGTGAACACCGGGGAGCTGTTTTTT. Its translation: CASSVEVNTGELFF. The variable domain in full, completed from reference TRBV9 and TRBJ2-2, reads DSGVTQTPKHLITATGQRVTLRCSPRSGDLSVYWYQQSLDQGLQFLIQYYNGEERAKGNILERFSAQQFPDLHSELNLSSLELGDSALYFCASSVEVNTGELFFGEGSRLTVL.

J is TRBJ2-7 and V is TRBV28, with D tentatively TRBD2 (5 bases). CDR1 is MDHEN, CDR2 SYDVKM, per germline. The CDR3 is made up of 15 amino acids. V shed 6 bases and J shed 3 bases, with 18 bases lying between them. The CDR3 spells CASSIPEGSYYEQYF. The CDR3, as DNA: TGTGCCAGCAGCATCCCCGAGGGTTCCTACTACGAGCAGTACTTC.